This TCR beta chain is from a study of blood T cells in healthy people across ages. A note on this clonotype: Its target is not known.

The second PCR ran roughly 7 to 12 cycles with a sample-barcoded 5' primer and J-beta primers. Each cDNA molecule received a tag from a template-switch adaptor that had 12 random nucleotides. Via MiXCR, TCRdb re-called the 5' RACE reads, giving one row per CDR3 protein. This table holds about 1.1 million distinct CDR3 sequences, more than 30% found once. V was pared by 10 bases and J by 0 bases, with 10 bases between. The length of the CDR3 is 13 residues. CDR1 is SGHVS and CDR2 is FQNEAQ in the germline V gene. Ranging in age from roughly 6 to 90, the donors were healthy Caucasian individuals from Russia. General observations from the study: Lack of knowledge of donor CMV status possibly confounded expanded clonotype changes.

Sequencing was carried out using blood. The rearrangement joins TRBV7-8 to TRBJ2-1, with no clear D. The receptor's source is a man aged 18 to 29 in good health. The CDR3 DNA sequence: TGTGCCACCGGACGAAGCTCCTACAATGAGCAGTTCTTC. The encoded protein is CATGRSSYNEQFF.